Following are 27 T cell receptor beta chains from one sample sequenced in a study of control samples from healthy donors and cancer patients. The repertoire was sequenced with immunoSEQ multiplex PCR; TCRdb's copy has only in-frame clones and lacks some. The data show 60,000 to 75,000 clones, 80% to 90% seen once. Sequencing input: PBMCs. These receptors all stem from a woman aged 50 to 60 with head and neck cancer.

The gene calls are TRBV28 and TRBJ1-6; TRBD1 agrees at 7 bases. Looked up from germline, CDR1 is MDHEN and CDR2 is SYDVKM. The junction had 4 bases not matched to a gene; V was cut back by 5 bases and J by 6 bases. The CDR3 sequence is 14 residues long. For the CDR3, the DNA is TGTGCCAGCAGTGCACAGGGGTCTAATTCACCCCTCCACTTT. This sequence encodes CASSAQGSNSPLHF.

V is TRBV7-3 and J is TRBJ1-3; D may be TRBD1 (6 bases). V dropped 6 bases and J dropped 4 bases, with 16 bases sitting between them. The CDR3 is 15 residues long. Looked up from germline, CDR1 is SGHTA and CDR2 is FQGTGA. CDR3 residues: CASSRAGGQGNTIYF. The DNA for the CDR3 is TGTGCCAGCAGTCGAGCGGGGGGCCAAGGAAACACCATATATTTT.

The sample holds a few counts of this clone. CDR3 coding DNA: TGTGCCAGCAGCCAAACCGGGACAGGGAGCACAGATACGCAGTATTTT. It is translated as CASSQTGTGSTDTQYF. The chain recombines TRBV3-1 (or the pseudogene TRBV3-2) with TRBJ2-3; TRBD1 matches 9 bases. The germline CDR1 and CDR2 sequences are LGHDT and YNNKEL (reference sequence). V shed 2 bases, J shed 0 bases, and the junction held 3 bases outside the gene matches. The CDR3 covers 16 residues.

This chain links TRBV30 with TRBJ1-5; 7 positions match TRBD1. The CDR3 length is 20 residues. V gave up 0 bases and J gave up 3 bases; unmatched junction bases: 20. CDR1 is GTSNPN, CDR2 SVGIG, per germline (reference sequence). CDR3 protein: CAWSVARTGTSRSPNQPQHF. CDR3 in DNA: TGTGCCTGGAGTGTCGCCAGGACAGGCACTTCGCGGAGTCCCAATCAGCCCCAGCATTTT.

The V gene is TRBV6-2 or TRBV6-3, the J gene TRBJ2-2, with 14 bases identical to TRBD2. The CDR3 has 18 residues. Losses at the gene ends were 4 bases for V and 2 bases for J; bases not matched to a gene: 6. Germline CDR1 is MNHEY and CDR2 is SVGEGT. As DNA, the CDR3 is TGTGCCAGCAGTTCGACTAGCGGGGGGGCCCGAAACACCGGGGAGCTGTTTTTT. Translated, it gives CASSSTSGGARNTGELFF.

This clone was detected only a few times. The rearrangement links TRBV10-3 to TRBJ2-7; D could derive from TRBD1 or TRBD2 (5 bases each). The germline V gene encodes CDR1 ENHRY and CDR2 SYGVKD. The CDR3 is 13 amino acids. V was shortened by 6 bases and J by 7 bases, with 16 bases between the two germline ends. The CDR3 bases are TGTGCCATCAGGCCGGGGCCAAACGGGGAGCAGTACTTC. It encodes CAIRPGPNGEQYF.

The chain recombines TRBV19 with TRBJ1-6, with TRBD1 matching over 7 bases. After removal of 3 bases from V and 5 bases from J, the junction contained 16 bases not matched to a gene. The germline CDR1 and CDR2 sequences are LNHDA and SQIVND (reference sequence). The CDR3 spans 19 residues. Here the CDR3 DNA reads TGTGCCAGTAGTATCACCAGCCCGCGACAGGGATGGGATAATTCACCCCTCCACTTT. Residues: CASSITSPRQGWDNSPLHF.

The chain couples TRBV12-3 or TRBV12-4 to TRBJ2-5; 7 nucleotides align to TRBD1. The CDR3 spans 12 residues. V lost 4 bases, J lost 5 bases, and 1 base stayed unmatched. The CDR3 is CASSSTGETQYF. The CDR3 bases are TGTGCCAGCAGTTCGACAGGGGAGACCCAGTACTTC.

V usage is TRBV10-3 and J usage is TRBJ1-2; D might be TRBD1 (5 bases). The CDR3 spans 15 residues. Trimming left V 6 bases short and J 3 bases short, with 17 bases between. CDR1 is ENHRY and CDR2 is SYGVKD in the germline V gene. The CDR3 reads CAIRGELGADYGYTF. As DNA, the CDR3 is TGTGCCATCAGGGGAGAGCTAGGGGCGGACTATGGCTACACCTTC.

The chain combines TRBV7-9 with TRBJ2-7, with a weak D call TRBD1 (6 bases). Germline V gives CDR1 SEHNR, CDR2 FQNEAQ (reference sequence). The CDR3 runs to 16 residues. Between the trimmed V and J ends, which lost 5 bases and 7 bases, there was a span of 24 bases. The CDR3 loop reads CASSPPGHLASGEQYF. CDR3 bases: TGTGCCAGCAGCCCGCCGGGACACCTGGCATCGGGAGAGCAGTACTTC.

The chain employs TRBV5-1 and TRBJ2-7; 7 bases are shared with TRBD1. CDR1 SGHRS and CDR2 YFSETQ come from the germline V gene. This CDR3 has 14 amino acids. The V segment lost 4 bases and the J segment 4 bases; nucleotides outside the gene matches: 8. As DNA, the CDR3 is TGCGCCAGCAGCCGGGACAGCGGAACTTACGAGCAGTACTTC. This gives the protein CASSRDSGTYEQYF.

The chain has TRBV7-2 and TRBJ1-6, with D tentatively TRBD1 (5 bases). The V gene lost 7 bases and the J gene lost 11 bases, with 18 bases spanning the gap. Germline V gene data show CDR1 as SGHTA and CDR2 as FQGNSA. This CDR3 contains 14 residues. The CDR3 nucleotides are TGTGCCAGCAACCCGGGGCAGATCGTTGCACCCCTCCACTTT. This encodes CASNPGQIVAPLHF.

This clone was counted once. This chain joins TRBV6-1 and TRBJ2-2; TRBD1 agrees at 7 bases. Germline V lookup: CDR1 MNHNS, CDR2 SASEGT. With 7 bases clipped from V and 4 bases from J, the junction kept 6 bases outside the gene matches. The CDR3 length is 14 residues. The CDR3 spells CASNRGRGTGELFF. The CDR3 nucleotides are TGTGCCAGCAATAGGGGGCGCGGCACCGGGGAGCTGTTTTTT.

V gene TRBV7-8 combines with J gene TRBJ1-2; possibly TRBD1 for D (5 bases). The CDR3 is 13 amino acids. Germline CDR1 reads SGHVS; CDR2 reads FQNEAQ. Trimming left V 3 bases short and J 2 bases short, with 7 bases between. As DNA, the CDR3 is TGTGCCAGCAGCTTCGGGACCAACTATGGCTACACCTTC. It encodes CASSFGTNYGYTF.

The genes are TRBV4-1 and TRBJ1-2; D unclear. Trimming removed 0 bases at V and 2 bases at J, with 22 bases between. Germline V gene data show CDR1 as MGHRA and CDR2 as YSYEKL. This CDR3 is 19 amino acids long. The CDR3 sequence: CASSQDNKATLRSNYGYTF. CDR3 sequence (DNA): TGCGCCAGCAGCCAAGATAATAAGGCCACCTTAAGATCCAACTATGGCTACACCTTC.

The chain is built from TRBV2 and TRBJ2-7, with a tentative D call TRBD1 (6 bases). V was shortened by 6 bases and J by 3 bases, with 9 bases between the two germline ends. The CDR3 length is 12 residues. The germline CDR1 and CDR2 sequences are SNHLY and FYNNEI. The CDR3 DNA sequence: TGTGCCAGCAGGGCGACAGGCTACGAGCAGTACTTC. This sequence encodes CASRATGYEQYF.

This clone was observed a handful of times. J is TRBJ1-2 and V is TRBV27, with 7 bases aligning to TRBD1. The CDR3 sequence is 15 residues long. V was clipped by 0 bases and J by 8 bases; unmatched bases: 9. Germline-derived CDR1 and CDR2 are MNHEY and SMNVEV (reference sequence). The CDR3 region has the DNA TGTGCCAGCAGTTTATCTCCCGTGGGACAGACAGGCTACACCTTC. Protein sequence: CASSLSPVGQTGYTF.

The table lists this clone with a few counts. CDR3: CASSRPGPSGYTF. DNA of the CDR3: TGTGCCAGCAGCCGACCGGGGCCTAGCGGCTACACCTTC. The chain is built from TRBV6-5 and TRBJ1-2; D perhaps matches TRBD1 (5 bases). CDR3 length: 13 residues. Germline V gene sequence: CDR1 MNHEY, CDR2 SVGAGI. V was cut by 6 bases and J by 8 bases, with 16 bases left in between.

In DNA, the CDR3 is TGTGCCAGCAGGGGAATCAAGGGGCGGGGGAACACTGAAGCTTTCTTT. This codes for CASRGIKGRGNTEAFF. J is TRBJ1-1 and V is TRBV28, with D maybe TRBD1 (5 bases). The CDR3 runs to 16 residues. CDR1 is MDHEN, CDR2 SYDVKM, per germline. Trimming took off 6 bases at V and 1 base at J, with 18 bases between the two ends.

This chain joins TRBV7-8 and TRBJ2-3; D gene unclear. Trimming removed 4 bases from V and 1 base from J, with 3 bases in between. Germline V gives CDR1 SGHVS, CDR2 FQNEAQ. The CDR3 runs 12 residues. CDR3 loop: CASSWGTDTQYF. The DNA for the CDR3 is TGTGCCAGCAGCTGGGGCACAGATACGCAGTATTTT.

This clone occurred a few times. In DNA form, the CDR3 reads TGTGCCAGCAGCCCCGAGGGGTTTGGCTACACCTTC. This encodes CASSPEGFGYTF. This chain joins TRBV11-2 and TRBJ1-2; D perhaps matches TRBD1 (5 bases). The CDR3 loop spans 12 amino acids. Germline loops: CDR1 SGHAT, CDR2 FQNNGV. Trimming pared 5 bases from V and 7 bases from J, leaving 11 bases between.

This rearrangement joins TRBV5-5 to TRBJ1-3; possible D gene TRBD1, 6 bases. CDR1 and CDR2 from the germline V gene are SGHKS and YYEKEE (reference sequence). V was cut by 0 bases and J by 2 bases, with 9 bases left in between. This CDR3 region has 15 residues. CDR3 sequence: CASSLAQGTGNTIYF. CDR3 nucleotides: TGTGCCAGCAGCTTGGCCCAGGGGACTGGAAACACCATATATTTT.

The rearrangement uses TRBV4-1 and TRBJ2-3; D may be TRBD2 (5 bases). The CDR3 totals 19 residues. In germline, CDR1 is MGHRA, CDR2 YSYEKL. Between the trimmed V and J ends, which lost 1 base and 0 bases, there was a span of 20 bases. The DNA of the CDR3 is TGCGCCAGCAGCCAAGTTCCCGCCGAGGGATGGGCTAGCACAGATACGCAGTATTTT. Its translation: CASSQVPAEGWASTDTQYF.

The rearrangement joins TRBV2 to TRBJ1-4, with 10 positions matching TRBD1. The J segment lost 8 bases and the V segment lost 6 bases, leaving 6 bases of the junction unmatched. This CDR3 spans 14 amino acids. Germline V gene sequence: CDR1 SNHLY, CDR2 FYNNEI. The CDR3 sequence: CASRVPGQGEKLFF. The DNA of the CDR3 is TGTGCCAGCAGGGTACCGGGACAGGGGGAAAAACTGTTTTTT.

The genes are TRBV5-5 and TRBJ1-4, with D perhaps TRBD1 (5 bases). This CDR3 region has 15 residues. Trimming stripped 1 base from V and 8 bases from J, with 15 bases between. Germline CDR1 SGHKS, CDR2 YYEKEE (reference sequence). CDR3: CASSLFRGVSEKLFF. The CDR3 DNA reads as TGTGCCAGCAGCTTGTTCCGGGGGGTTAGCGAAAAACTGTTTTTT.

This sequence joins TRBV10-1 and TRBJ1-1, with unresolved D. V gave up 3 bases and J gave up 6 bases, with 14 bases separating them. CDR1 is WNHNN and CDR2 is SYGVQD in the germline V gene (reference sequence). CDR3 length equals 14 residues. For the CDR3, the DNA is TGCGCCAGCAGTGACGCGACTCCCGGGGCTGAAGCTTTCTTT. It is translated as CASSDATPGAEAFF.

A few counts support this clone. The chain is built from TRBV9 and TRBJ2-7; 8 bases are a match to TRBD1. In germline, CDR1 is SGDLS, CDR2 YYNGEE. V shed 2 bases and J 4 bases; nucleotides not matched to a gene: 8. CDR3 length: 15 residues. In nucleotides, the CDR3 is TGTGCCAGCAGCGTCGGGACAGGAGAATCTTACGAGCAGTACTTC. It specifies CASSVGTGESYEQYF.